Sequencing of this T cell receptor (beta chain) was carried out in a study of molecular identifiers for immune sequencing clone quantification. Findings of the study overall: Highly expanded clone sizes could be underestimated by identical TCR molecules that share a barcode.

The CDR3 totals 17 residues. Germline CDR1 and CDR2: SGHKS and YYEKEE (reference sequence). When naive CD8 T cells were sorted, they were gated as CD8+CD4-CCR7+CD45RA+. A word on this clonotype: Antigen specificity is unknown. A read error may be the cause here, since a much bigger clone is one base away.

For bulk TCR libraries, previously described methods and listed TCR primers were used. TCRdb independently ran MiXCR on the PCR reads; one entry per CDR3 protein. The table has nearly 55,000 distinct CDR3 sequences, roughly 36% seen once. The specimen was naive CD8+ T cells from blood, with Jurkat cell RNA spiked in. Stated subset: FACS-sorted CD8+CD4-CCR7+CD45RA+ naive T cells. The TCR comes from a human donor in good health. Some libraries in this study had Jurkat cell RNA spiked in. The chain has TRBV5-5 and TRBJ2-2, with 7 nucleotides matching TRBD1. This CDR3 is CASSLGTGPSLSGELLF. In DNA, the CDR3 is TGTGCCAGCAGCTTGGGGACAGGACCATCTTTGTCCGGGGAGCTGTTATTT.